The 16 T cell receptor beta chains in this list originate from one sample, sequenced in a study of cytomegalovirus exposure and HLA in healthy donors (dated by TCRdb to the late 2010s). The library was generated by the immunoSEQ multiplex PCR assay. For the multiplex PCR, a mixture combining 60 forward primers for TCR Vbeta segments and 13 reverse primers for TCR Jbeta segments was used. Held by TCRdb, this immuneACCESS table contains in-frame sequences only and omits some clones. Under half of the omission traces to an unresolved V gene where checked; the cause of the rest is unknown. The sample profile shows some 130,000 clones; approximately 8.9% of them were found once. Approximately 7.5% of the sample lies in the top ten. Sequenced input: PBMCs. These receptors were collected from a middle-aged woman in good health and CMV-seropositive.

Only a few counts were recorded for this clone. The chain carries TRBV15 and TRBJ2-1; 7 bases are a match to TRBD2. The germline CDR1 and CDR2 sequences are LNHNV and YYDKDF (reference sequence). Trimming removed 0 bases from V and 5 bases from J; junction bases left unmatched: 4. This CDR3 comprises 15 residues. CDR3 nucleotide sequence: TGTGCCACCAGCAGAGATGGGGGGGAGCACAATGAGCAGTTCTTC. It codes for CATSRDGGEHNEQFF.

This clone was picked up a small number of times. V is TRBV7-9 and J is TRBJ1-6, with 7 nucleotides matching TRBD1. Unmatched junction bases numbered 9, after V lost 5 bases and J lost 8 bases. The CDR3 length is 15 residues. From germline, CDR1 is SEHNR and CDR2 FQNEAQ (reference sequence). In DNA, the CDR3 is TGTGCCAGCAGCACCCGACAGGGTATCGATTCACCCCTCCACTTT. The encoded protein is CASSTRQGIDSPLHF.

The table lists this clone with a few counts. CDR3 nucleotide sequence: TGTGCCAGCAGCTTCCGGGAGTCCTACGAGCAGTACTTC. This encodes CASSFRESYEQYF. The chain links TRBV11-1 to TRBJ2-7; D is perhaps TRBD2 (6 bases). CDR1 and CDR2 from the germline V gene are SGHAT and FQDESV (reference sequence). Trimming took off 3 bases at V and 1 base at J, with 7 bases between the two ends. This CDR3 has 13 amino acids.

The chain employs TRBV29-1 and TRBJ2-2; D is ambiguous. This CDR3 is built from 11 residues. Trimming left V 4 bases short and J 7 bases short, with 7 bases between. CDR1 and CDR2 from the germline V gene are SQVTM and ANQGSEA. CDR3 sequence (DNA): TGCAGCGTTGCGGCGGTCGGGGAGCTGTTTTTT. It yields the protein CSVAAVGELFF.

This chain connects TRBV6-5 to TRBJ1-1, with D perhaps matching TRBD1 (6 bases). V was shortened by 4 bases and J by 3 bases, with 12 bases between the two germline ends. CDR3 length: 14 amino acids. Germline values: CDR1 MNHEY, CDR2 SVGAGI. In nucleotides, the CDR3 is TGTGCCAGCAGTTTCCAGGGGAGGGACACTGAAGCTTTCTTT. Its protein product is CASSFQGRDTEAFF.

The V call is TRBV7-9, the J call TRBJ1-4; TRBD1 might be the D (6 bases). Germline assignment: CDR1 SEHNR and CDR2 FQNEAQ (reference sequence). This CDR3 spans 14 amino acids. V lost 4 bases to trimming and J lost 7 bases, with 13 bases between them. The chain's CDR3 is CASSSGVDGEKLFF. CDR3 DNA sequence: TGTGCCAGCAGCTCAGGGGTGGATGGTGAAAAACTGTTTTTT.

The chain combines TRBV27 with TRBJ2-4, with 8 positions matching TRBD2. CDR3 length: 15 residues. The V segment lost 4 bases and the J segment 7 bases; nucleotides outside the gene matches: 9. CDR1 is MNHEY, CDR2 SMNVEV, per germline (reference sequence). The chain's CDR3 is CASSSQGTGGNIQYF. The DNA for the CDR3 is TGTGCCAGCAGTTCCCAGGGGACGGGGGGGAACATTCAGTACTTC.

This clone was seen a handful of times. The chain is built from TRBV7-9 and TRBJ2-5; D call uncertain. The germline V and J ends were trimmed by 5 bases and 4 bases, with 11 bases remaining between them. Germline V gene data show CDR1 as SEHNR and CDR2 as FQNEAQ (reference sequence). This CDR3 spans 13 amino acids. The CDR3 sequence is CASSPTGGETQYF. For the CDR3, the DNA is TGTGCCAGCAGCCCGACGGGTGGAGAGACCCAGTACTTC.

This clone was counted only a few times. The chain links TRBV18 to TRBJ1-6; 7 positions agree with TRBD1. Trimming at V came to 5 bases and at J to 10 bases, leaving 8 bases not matched to a gene. CDR1 KGHSH and CDR2 LQKENI come from the germline V gene. The CDR3 loop spans 14 amino acids. The CDR3 region has the DNA TGTGCCAGCTCAACACAGGGGACTAAGTCACCCCTCCACTTT. Translated, it gives CASSTQGTKSPLHF.

V is TRBV7-7 and J is TRBJ2-3, with 7 bases lining up with TRBD2. CDR1 SSHAT and CDR2 FNYEAQ come from the germline V gene (reference sequence). J was trimmed by 6 bases and V by 5 bases; bases with no gene match: 29. This CDR3 is built from 21 residues. The CDR3 coding sequence is TGTGCCAGCAGCCGCCCCCACGGGGATACATATGGGGGGGTCTCAGGGGATACGCAGTATTTT. It codes for CASSRPHGDTYGGVSGDTQYF.

The chain recombines TRBV5-1 with TRBJ2-3; 7 bases align to TRBD2. This CDR3 contains 17 residues. V shed 2 bases, J shed 2 bases, and the junction held 11 bases outside the gene matches. Germline V gives CDR1 SGHRS, CDR2 YFSETQ. The CDR3 DNA follows: TGCGCCAGCAGCTTTCCCCCCACGGGGGACTACACAGATACGCAGTATTTT. As protein: CASSFPPTGDYTDTQYF.

The CDR3 protein is CASNRGTSGANVLTF. The CDR3 DNA reads TGTGCCAGCAATCGGGGAACCTCTGGGGCCAACGTCCTGACTTTC. The chain carries TRBV2 and TRBJ2-6; D is possibly TRBD2 (5 bases). This CDR3 spans 15 amino acids. Trimming pared 7 bases from V and 0 bases from J, leaving 10 bases between. Germline V lookup: CDR1 SNHLY, CDR2 FYNNEI.

This clone was picked up a small number of times. V and J are TRBV5-4 and TRBJ2-7; 8 nucleotides align to TRBD2. This CDR3 spans 17 amino acids. Per germline, CDR1 SGHNT and CDR2 YYREEE (reference sequence). V trimming: 3 bases; J trimming: 3 bases; junction bases outside the gene matches: 14. CDR3 amino acids: CASSSGGGGMGIYEQYF. CDR3 nucleotide sequence: TGTGCCAGCAGCTCGGGAGGGGGAGGGATGGGGATCTACGAGCAGTACTTC.

The chain couples TRBV4-1 to TRBJ2-6; TRBD2 aligns across 9 bases. The germline CDR1 and CDR2 sequences are MGHRA and YSYEKL. This CDR3 spans 18 amino acids. Trimming took 4 bases from V and 3 from J; bases not matched to a gene: 10. The CDR3: CASSPRGGGTYGANVLTF. The CDR3 nucleotides are TGCGCCAGCAGCCCCCGCGGGGGGGGAACCTATGGGGCCAACGTCCTGACTTTC.

The chain uses TRBV18 and TRBJ2-5; TRBD2 aligns across 7 bases. The V segment lost 3 bases and the J segment 7 bases; nucleotides outside the gene matches: 5. This CDR3 is built from 13 residues. The germline gives CDR1 KGHSH, CDR2 LQKENI. The CDR3 sequence: CASSPWREGTQYF. The CDR3 nucleotides are TGTGCCAGCTCACCGTGGAGGGAGGGGACCCAGTACTTC.

Concerning this clone: An end of the junction differs from the germline gene, which may be a read error. The chain is built from TRBV9 and TRBJ1-6, with a tentative D call TRBD1 (5 bases). The CDR3 sequence is 19 residues long. CDR1 is SGDLS and CDR2 is YYNGEE in the germline V gene. CDR3 residues: CASSVNRREGKGGDSHLHF. The CDR3 DNA is TGTGCCAGCAGCGTTAACCGGCGGGAGGGGAAGGGCGGTGATTCACACCTCCACTTT. The whole variable domain, remainder taken from reference TRBV9 and TRBJ1-6, is DSGVTQTPKHLITATGQRVTLRCSPRSGDLSVYWYQQSLDQGLQFLIQYYNGEERAKGNILERFSAQQFPDLHSELNLSSLELGDSALYFCASSVNRREGKGGDSHLHFGNGTRLTVT.